One sample yielded the 5 T cell receptor beta chains listed below, sequenced in a study of blood T cell repertoires in COVID-19. The method was immunoSEQ multiplex PCR; TCRdb's version includes in-frame clones alone and lacks a portion of them. The table has under 20,000 clones, 86% seen once. Sequenced input: peripheral blood. Receptors were obtained from a human donor with active COVID-19. The donor label of this sample is uncertain.

The V and J genes are TRBV10-3 and TRBJ2-3; D possibly corresponds to TRBD1 (5 bases). This CDR3 spans 15 amino acids. Between the trimmed V and J ends, which lost 6 bases and 3 bases, there was a span of 16 bases. Per the germline V gene, CDR1 is ENHRY and CDR2 is SYGVKD. CDR3 sequence: CAISRVVGETDTQYF. The CDR3 bases are TGTGCCATCAGCAGGGTTGTTGGGGAAACAGATACGCAGTATTTT.

This chain joins TRBV5-5 and TRBJ2-2; the D gene is possibly TRBD1 (5 bases). The CDR3 totals 16 residues. Between the trimmed V and J ends, which lost 1 base and 1 base, there was a span of 11 bases. The V gene's germline CDR1 is SGHKS and CDR2 YYEKEE (reference sequence). The CDR3 is CASSLSPTVNTGELFF. The CDR3 nucleotides are TGTGCCAGCAGCTTGTCCCCGACAGTGAACACCGGGGAGCTGTTTTTT.

The chain uses TRBV6-5 and TRBJ1-5; 10 bases match TRBD1. Germline CDR1 and CDR2: MNHEY and SVGAGI. This CDR3 spans 14 amino acids. V was clipped by 9 bases and J by 6 bases; unmatched bases: 8. CDR3 residues: CASRGQGLSQPQHF. In DNA, the CDR3 is TGTGCCAGTCGGGGACAGGGGTTAAGTCAGCCCCAGCATTTT.

In its sample, this clone was seen a few times. This chain uses TRBV19 with TRBJ1-2, with 12 bases that match TRBD1. There are 14 residues in the CDR3. Germline loops: CDR1 LNHDA, CDR2 SQIVND (reference sequence). The V segment lost 5 bases and the J segment 7 bases; nucleotides outside the gene matches: 5. This chain's CDR3 is CASSAGQGASGYTF. The DNA of the CDR3 is TGTGCCAGTAGTGCGGGACAGGGGGCGAGTGGCTACACCTTC.

The chain couples TRBV7-3 to TRBJ1-2, with 9 bases identical to TRBD1. The CDR3 loop spans 16 amino acids. V shed 5 bases, J shed 8 bases, and the junction held 15 bases outside the gene matches. CDR1 SGHTA and CDR2 FQGTGA come from the germline V gene. The DNA of the CDR3 is TGTGCCAGCAGCCCCGCTAAAATAAGGACAGGGGAAGGCTACACCTTC. Its translation: CASSPAKIRTGEGYTF.